The 28 T cell receptor beta chains below were found in one sample sequenced in a study of blood T cell repertoires in COVID-19. Using immunoSEQ multiplex PCR, the repertoire was profiled, and TCRdb retains in-frame clones only, with some absent. The sample contains approximately 220,000 clones, 81% of which appear only once. Sequencing used peripheral blood. Receptors originate from a woman of 80 years or more with acute or convalescent COVID-19.

This clone was seen a single time. This sample includes further DNA sequences coding for the same CDR3. The V gene is TRBV18, the J gene TRBJ2-5, with D possibly matching TRBD2 (5 bases). V gave up 3 bases and J gave up 2 bases, with 7 bases separating them. The CDR3 contains 13 residues. Looked up from germline, CDR1 is KGHSH and CDR2 is LQKENI. Written as DNA, the CDR3 is TGTGCCAGCTCACCTCGGGGACAAGAGACCCAGTACTTC. It yields the protein CASSPRGQETQYF.

The count of this clone is one. The V call is TRBV6-6, the J call TRBJ2-7, with D unclear. Germline-derived CDR1 and CDR2 are MNHNY and SVGAGI (reference sequence). CDR3 length equals 14 residues. V lost 4 bases and J 0 bases, leaving 10 bases between the germline ends. CDR3 nucleotides: TGTGCCAGCAGTTTACCTGCAGACTCCTACGAGCAGTACTTC. Translation gives CASSLPADSYEQYF.

The chain carries TRBV6-1 and TRBJ2-2; possible D gene TRBD1, 6 bases. CDR1 is MNHNS, CDR2 SASEGT, per germline. V gave up 3 bases and J gave up 5 bases, with 10 bases separating them. The CDR3 runs to 14 residues. The CDR3: CASSDHRATGELFF. CDR3 DNA sequence: TGTGCCAGCAGTGATCACAGGGCGACCGGGGAGCTGTTTTTT.

The chain employs TRBV6-6 and TRBJ1-2; D not resolved. The CDR3 is 12 residues long. V was shortened by 2 bases and J by 4 bases, with 5 bases between the two germline ends. Germline CDR1 and CDR2: MNHNY and SVGAGI (reference sequence). CDR3 residues: CASSYEVYGYTF. For the CDR3, the DNA is TGTGCCAGCAGTTACGAGGTCTATGGCTACACCTTC.

The chain has TRBV3-1 (or the pseudogene TRBV3-2) and TRBJ2-7; 10 bases align to TRBD2. V was pared by 4 bases and J by 7 bases, with 13 bases of the junction left unmatched. This CDR3 is built from 16 residues. Germline values: CDR1 LGHDT, CDR2 YNNKEL (reference sequence). CDR3 region: CASSPGGLAGVGEQYF. CDR3 sequence (DNA): TGTGCCAGCAGCCCCGGTGGGCTAGCGGGAGTTGGTGAGCAGTACTTC.

V usage is TRBV9 and J usage is TRBJ2-1; 11 bases fit TRBD2. Trimming at V came to 6 bases and at J to 6 bases, leaving 8 bases not matched to a gene. Looked up from germline, CDR1 is SGDLS and CDR2 is YYNGEE. The CDR3 contains 15 residues. CDR3: CASNIAGGPANEQFF. As DNA, the CDR3 is TGTGCCAGCAACATAGCGGGAGGGCCAGCCAATGAGCAGTTCTTC.

This chain joins TRBV7-2 and TRBJ1-4; no firm D call. The germline V gene has CDR1 SGHTA and CDR2 FQGNSA. V gave up 1 base and J gave up 4 bases, with 10 bases separating them. CDR3 length equals 15 residues. CDR3 nucleotides: TGTGCCAGCAGCTTAGACGGCAGGTTTAATGAAAAACTGTTTTTT. This gives the protein CASSLDGRFNEKLFF.

The chain combines TRBV7-9 with TRBJ2-6; D is uncertain. Trimming took 2 bases from V and 5 from J, leaving 13 bases between them. The CDR3 is 16 amino acids. CDR1 is SEHNR and CDR2 is FQNEAQ in the germline V gene (reference sequence). The CDR3 DNA is TGTGCCAGCAGCTTATCCTCAGGCCTTAGGGCCAACGTCCTGACTTTC. This codes for CASSLSSGLRANVLTF.

V and J are TRBV12-5 and TRBJ2-2, with D tentatively TRBD2 (6 bases). The V and J ends lost 4 bases and 1 base respectively, with 10 bases between them. The germline CDR1 and CDR2 sequences are LGHNT and FRNRAP. The CDR3 contains 15 residues. Here the CDR3 DNA reads TGTGCTAGTGGTTATGGTAGCGGGAACACCGGGGAGCTGTTTTTT. It encodes CASGYGSGNTGELFF.

The chain recombines TRBV6-5 with TRBJ2-7; 7 bases are a match to TRBD2. Germline V gene lookup returns CDR1 MNHEY and CDR2 SVGAGI. The junction had 6 bases not matched to a gene; V was cut back by 0 bases and J by 1 base. CDR3 length: 16 amino acids. The CDR3 DNA sequence: TGTGCCAGCAGTTACTCGCCGGGGAGGGGATCCTACGAGCAGTACTTC. Amino acids: CASSYSPGRGSYEQYF.

This clone was counted only a few times. The chain joins TRBV7-8 to TRBJ1-5, with D perhaps TRBD1 (5 bases). The CDR3 runs 14 residues. Trimming removed 5 bases at V and 0 bases at J, with 8 bases between. Germline CDR1 reads SGHVS; CDR2 reads FQNEAQ. In DNA, the CDR3 is TGTGCCAGCAGCCAACAGGTTAGCAATCAGCCCCAGCATTTT. It codes for CASSQQVSNQPQHF.

The chain combines TRBV5-1 with TRBJ1-1, with D unclear. CDR1 SGHRS and CDR2 YFSETQ come from the germline V gene. This CDR3 comprises 16 residues. Trimming left V 0 bases short and J 1 base short, with 13 bases between. CDR3 DNA sequence: TGCGCCAGCAGCTTGGCAGAGGGAAGGTCGAACACTGAAGCTTTCTTT. The encoded protein is CASSLAEGRSNTEAFF.

The V and J genes are TRBV3-1 (or the pseudogene TRBV3-2) and TRBJ1-2, with D uncertain. V lost 1 base and J lost 1, with 16 bases in between. Per germline, CDR1 LGHDT and CDR2 YNNKEL (reference sequence). CDR3 size: 17 residues. The CDR3 DNA reads TGTGCCAGCAGCCAAGCTCTACGGCGGGAATTTAACTATGGCTACACCTTC. As protein: CASSQALRREFNYGYTF.

The chain joins TRBV11-3 to TRBJ2-2, with 7 bases identical to TRBD2. Germline V gene lookup returns CDR1 SGHNT and CDR2 YENEEA. This CDR3 is 15 amino acids long. The V and J ends lost 5 bases and 2 bases, in that order; junction bases with no gene match: 5. The CDR3 DNA reads TGTGCCAGCAGCCCGGGGGGAGCTAACACCGGGGAGCTGTTTTTT. Its protein is CASSPGGANTGELFF. Full variable domain (rest looked up from reference TRBV11-3 and TRBJ2-2): EAGVVQSPRYKIIEKKQPVAFWCNPISGHNTLYWYLQNLGQGPELLIRYENEEAVDDSQLPKDRFSAERLKGVDSTLKIQPAELGDSAVYLCASSPGGANTGELFFGEGSRLTVL.

The V call is TRBV14, the J call TRBJ2-2; D is perhaps TRBD1 (6 bases). CDR3 length: 19 amino acids. Germline CDR1 and CDR2: SGHDN and FVKESK. Trimming took 4 bases from V and 2 from J, leaving 23 bases between them. CDR3: CASSRYNFGTPVNTGELFF. The CDR3 DNA follows: TGTGCCAGCAGCCGCTATAATTTCGGGACACCCGTAAACACCGGGGAGCTGTTTTTT. Looking up the rest from reference TRBV14 and TRBJ2-2 gives the full variable domain: EAGVTQFPSHSVIEKGQTVTLRCDPISGHDNLYWYRRVMGKEIKFLLHFVKESKQDESGMPNNRFLAERTGGTYSTLKVQPAELEDSGVYFCASSRYNFGTPVNTGELFFGEGSRLTVL.

The CDR3 DNA reads TGTGCCAGCAGTTTAGTTCCGGGGGGCGAGGCGGGTCTAGCCAAAAACATTCAGTACTTC. Translating gives CASSLVPGGEAGLAKNIQYF. The chain links TRBV28 to TRBJ2-4; a possible D gene is TRBD2 (7 bases). The CDR3 covers 20 residues. Germline V gene lookup returns CDR1 MDHEN and CDR2 SYDVKM. V dropped 2 bases and J dropped 0 bases, with 23 bases sitting between them.

The chain recombines TRBV10-3 with TRBJ1-2; D remains ambiguous. Germline CDR1 is ENHRY and CDR2 is SYGVKD. This CDR3 contains 12 residues. V shed 7 bases and J shed 1 base, with 7 bases lying between them. CDR3 in amino acids: CAITRDNYGYTF. CDR3 bases: TGTGCCATCACGAGGGATAACTATGGCTACACCTTC.

The CDR3 region is CASSLARRRRANEKLFF. The CDR3, as DNA: TGTGCCAGCAGTTTAGCCCGCAGAAGGAGGGCTAATGAAAAACTGTTTTTT. This chain uses TRBV28 with TRBJ1-4; D not resolved. The CDR3 length is 17 residues. The V and J ends lost 2 bases and 3 bases respectively, with 16 bases between them. CDR1 MDHEN and CDR2 SYDVKM come from the germline V gene.

This clone was detected only once. The chain has TRBV5-1 and TRBJ1-4; 9 bases map to TRBD1. CDR1 and CDR2 from the germline V gene are SGHRS and YFSETQ. The CDR3 spans 16 residues. Germline trimming cut 0 bases from V and 4 bases from J; bases unmatched to any gene: 4. This CDR3 is CASSLAGGQGNEKLFF. In nucleotides, the CDR3 is TGCGCCAGCAGCTTGGCCGGGGGACAGGGTAATGAAAAACTGTTTTTT.

This chain joins TRBV7-2 and TRBJ2-5; the match to TRBD2 covers 8 bases. The CDR3 consists of 14 residues. V gave up 5 bases and J gave up 1 base; unmatched junction bases: 3. Per the germline V gene, CDR1 is SGHTA and CDR2 is FQGNSA. The CDR3 is CASSAGGAQETQYF. The CDR3 DNA reads TGTGCCAGCAGCGCCGGGGGGGCCCAAGAGACCCAGTACTTC. The variable domain in full, completed from reference TRBV7-2 and TRBJ2-5, reads GAGVSQSPSNKVTEKGKDVELRCDPISGHTALYWYRQSLGQGLEFLIYFQGNSAPDKSGLPSDRFSAERTGGSVSTLTIQRTQQEDSAVYLCASSAGGAQETQYFGPGTRLLVL.

This chain joins TRBV5-6 and TRBJ2-7, with TRBD2 identical over 8 bases. CDR3 length: 15 residues. The V segment lost 4 bases and the J segment 4 bases; nucleotides outside the gene matches: 10. The germline gives CDR1 SGHDT, CDR2 YYEEEE. CDR3 sequence (DNA): TGTGCCAGCAGCACCGTAGCGGGACTCGGGTACGAGCAGTACTTC. Translation gives CASSTVAGLGYEQYF.

V usage is TRBV2 and J usage is TRBJ1-2, with TRBD1 matching over 9 bases. V dropped 6 bases and J dropped 7; count of bases not matched to a gene: 6. CDR1 is SNHLY and CDR2 is FYNNEI in the germline V gene. CDR3 length: 13 residues. The chain's CDR3 is CASRDTGGGGYTF. The CDR3, as DNA: TGTGCCAGCAGGGATACAGGGGGCGGTGGCTACACCTTC. Combining the CDR3 with reference TRBV2 and TRBJ1-2 gives the whole variable domain EPEVTQTPSHQVTQMGQEVILRCVPISNHLYFYWYRQILGQKVEFLVSFYNNEISEKSEIFDDQFSVERPDGSNFTLKIRSTKLEDSAMYFCASRDTGGGGYTFGSGTRLTVV.

This chain joins TRBV29-1 and TRBJ2-5; 7 nucleotides line up with TRBD1. V lost 3 bases to trimming and J lost 4 bases; unmatched junction nucleotides: 5. From germline, CDR1 is SQVTM and CDR2 ANQGSEA. The CDR3 is 13 residues long. CDR3 nucleotide sequence: TGCAGCGTTGATCTAACAGGGGCAGAGACCCAGTACTTC. It specifies CSVDLTGAETQYF. The variable domain in full, completed from reference TRBV29-1 and TRBJ2-5, reads SAVISQKPSRDICQRGTSLTIQCQVDSQVTMMFWYRQQPGQSLTLIATANQGSEATYESGFVIDKFPISRPNLTFSTLTVSNMSPEDSSIYLCSVDLTGAETQYFGPGTRLLVL.

Only a few counts were recorded for this clone. The V and J genes are TRBV9 and TRBJ2-5, with 13 bases matching TRBD2. The CDR3 is 17 amino acids. The germline V gene has CDR1 SGDLS and CDR2 YYNGEE. V shed 4 bases, J shed 2 bases, and the junction held 8 bases outside the gene matches. CDR3 coding DNA: TGTGCCAGCAGCCCGGGTCGACTAGCGGGGGGTCAAGAGACCCAGTACTTC. Amino acid sequence: CASSPGRLAGGQETQYF.

V is TRBV6-4 and J is TRBJ1-6; possibly TRBD1 for D (5 bases). Germline-derived CDR1 and CDR2 are MRHNA and SNTAGT. The ends were cut back, 4 bases at V and 9 bases at J, with 19 bases in the middle. This CDR3 comprises 16 residues. Here the CDR3 reads CASSAESGRGISPLHF. In DNA, the CDR3 is TGTGCCAGCAGTGCCGAATCAGGGAGGGGTATTTCACCCCTCCACTTT.

The V and J genes are TRBV6-5 and TRBJ1-4; 11 nucleotides align to TRBD1. Germline CDR1 MNHEY, CDR2 SVGAGI. Losses at the gene ends were 4 bases for V and 11 bases for J; bases not matched to a gene: 6. The CDR3 loop spans 14 amino acids. The CDR3 spells CASSSGQGAFKLFF. CDR3 DNA: TGTGCCAGCAGTTCCGGACAGGGGGCTTTTAAACTGTTTTTT.

This rearrangement joins TRBV5-1 to TRBJ1-2, with D possibly TRBD1 on 6 matching bases. V dropped 4 bases and J dropped 4 bases, with 17 bases sitting between them. CDR1 is SGHRS, CDR2 YFSETQ, per germline. The CDR3 length is 15 residues. The CDR3 bases are TGCGCCAGCAGCCCCTCGGGGCTCAGGGGCTATGGCTACACCTTC. Translated, it gives CASSPSGLRGYGYTF.

DNA of the CDR3: TGTGCCAGCAGTTATCCACAGGGGAGCGGCTACACCTTC. It is translated as CASSYPQGSGYTF. This chain joins TRBV2 and TRBJ1-2; 7 nucleotides match TRBD1. V lost 5 bases to trimming and J lost 8 bases; unmatched junction nucleotides: 8. Germline V gene data show CDR1 as SNHLY and CDR2 as FYNNEI. This CDR3 comprises 13 residues.